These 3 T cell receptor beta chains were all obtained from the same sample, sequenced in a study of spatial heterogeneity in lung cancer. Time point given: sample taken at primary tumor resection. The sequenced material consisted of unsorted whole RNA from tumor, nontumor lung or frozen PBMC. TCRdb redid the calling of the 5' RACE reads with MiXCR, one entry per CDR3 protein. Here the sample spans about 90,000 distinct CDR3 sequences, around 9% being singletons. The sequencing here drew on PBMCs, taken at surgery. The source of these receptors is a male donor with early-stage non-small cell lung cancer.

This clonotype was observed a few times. Written as DNA, the CDR3 is TGTGCCAGCCGTTCTGTCCTTAGCTCTGGAAACACCATATATTTT. This encodes CASRSVLSSGNTIYF. This sequence joins TRBV5-5 and TRBJ1-3; no firm D call. The V end lost 7 bases, the J end lost 0 bases, and 14 bases lay between the germline ends. The CDR3 runs to 15 residues. CDR1 SGHKS and CDR2 YYEKEE come from the germline V gene (reference sequence).

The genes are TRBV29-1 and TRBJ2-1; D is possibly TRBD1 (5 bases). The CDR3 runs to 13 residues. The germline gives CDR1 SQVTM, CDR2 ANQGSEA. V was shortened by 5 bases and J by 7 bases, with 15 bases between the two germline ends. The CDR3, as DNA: TGCAGCGTTAGGCAGGGCTGGGGAAATGAGCAGTTCTTC. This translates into CSVRQGWGNEQFF.

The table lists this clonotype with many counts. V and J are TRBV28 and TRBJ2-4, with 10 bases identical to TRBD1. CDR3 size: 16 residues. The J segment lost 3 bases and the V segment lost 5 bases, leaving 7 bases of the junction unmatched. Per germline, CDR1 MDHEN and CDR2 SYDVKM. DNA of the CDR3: TGTGCCAGCAGTCTCCAGGGGACAGGGGTCAAAAACATTCAGTACTTC. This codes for CASSLQGTGVKNIQYF. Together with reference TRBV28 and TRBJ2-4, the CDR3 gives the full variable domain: DVKVTQSSRYLVKRTGEKVFLECVQDMDHENMFWYRQDPGLGLRLIYFSYDVKMKEKGDIPEGYSVSREKKERFSLILESASTNQTSMYLCASSLQGTGVKNIQYFGAGTRLSVL.